This TCR beta chain was documented in a study of control samples from healthy donors and cancer patients. Clones were sequenced by immunoSEQ multiplex PCR, and TCRdb holds only the in-frame ones, with some missing. The sample consists of roughly 90,000 clones, approximately 95% of them appearing once. J lost 6 bases, V lost 3 bases, and 3 bases had no gene match. The CDR3 is 13 residues long. The chain links TRBV12-3 or TRBV12-4 to TRBJ2-3; 7 nucleotides align to TRBD2. The receptor's source is a woman in her 30s in good health. The sequenced sample was blood. The CDR3 is CASSFLGGDTQYF. Here the CDR3 DNA reads TGTGCCAGCAGTTTCTTGGGAGGGGATACGCAGTATTTT.